The 9 T cell receptor beta chains presented below share a single source sample, sequenced in a study of graft-versus-host responses after intestinal transplantation. The method was immunoSEQ multiplex PCR; TCRdb's version includes in-frame clones alone and lacks a portion of them. Of about 86,000 clones detected, approximately 90% appear once; the ten largest clones hold 0.28%. These receptors are not linked to any known antigen. Source: unstimulated CD4+ T cells sorted from spleen or lymph node cells, taken before transplant. Receptors originate from a human donor who was the organ donor for an intestinal transplant.

The chain uses TRBV5-4 and TRBJ2-5; the match to TRBD2 covers 7 bases. From germline, CDR1 is SGHNT and CDR2 YYREEE (reference sequence). J was trimmed by 4 bases and V by 4 bases; bases with no gene match: 4. The CDR3 is 13 amino acids. DNA of the CDR3: TGTGCCAGCAGCCGGGGGAGGGGAGAGACCCAGTACTTC. Translating gives CASSRGRGETQYF.

The chain has TRBV2 and TRBJ2-7; a possible D gene is TRBD2 (6 bases). Trimming shortened V by 7 bases and J by 6 bases, and 22 bases separated the two germline ends. The CDR3 has 15 residues. Germline-derived CDR1 and CDR2 are SNHLY and FYNNEI. In DNA, the CDR3 is TGTGCCAGCATTTTCAATCTCGGACCGCGGGGCGAGCAGTACTTC. This translates into CASIFNLGPRGEQYF.

This clone was seen ten or more times. The chain links TRBV30 to TRBJ1-2; 7 bases fit TRBD1. Germline trimming cut 0 bases from V and 7 bases from J; bases unmatched to any gene: 5. The germline CDR1 and CDR2 sequences are GTSNPN and SVGIG (reference sequence). This CDR3 is built from 13 residues. In DNA, the CDR3 is TGTGCCTGGAGTGTACTCAGGGGGGCTGGCTACACCTTC. The encoded protein is CAWSVLRGAGYTF.

Judged by abundance, this clone is medium-sized (0.01 to 0.1%). The V and J genes are TRBV6-5 and TRBJ1-1; a possible D gene is TRBD1 (5 bases). The CDR3 length is 14 residues. V was clipped by 5 bases and J by 4 bases, with 14 bases between them. CDR1 is MNHEY and CDR2 is SVGAGI in the germline V gene. CDR3 loop: CASSPRSGGTEAFF. The CDR3 nucleotides are TGTGCCAGCAGTCCACGATCCGGGGGCACTGAAGCTTTCTTT.

The rearrangement joins TRBV7-2 to TRBJ2-7; 11 bases match TRBD2. This CDR3 spans 15 amino acids. Germline V gives CDR1 SGHTA, CDR2 FQGNSA. Trimming cost V 5 bases and J 7 bases; bases outside gene matches: 10. CDR3 DNA: TGTGCCAGCAGCCGAAGACTAGCGGGACATGGGGAGCAGTACTTC. It encodes CASSRRLAGHGEQYF.

This sequence joins TRBV7-2 and TRBJ2-5; the match to TRBD2 covers 13 bases. The V gene's germline CDR1 is SGHTA and CDR2 FQGNSA. The length of the CDR3 is 16 residues. J lost 7 bases, V lost 1 base, and 6 bases had no gene match. CDR3 region: CASSLGTSGSGVTQYF. CDR3 bases: TGTGCCAGCAGCTTAGGGACTAGCGGGAGTGGCGTGACCCAGTACTTC.

V usage is TRBV11-3 and J usage is TRBJ2-2, with D perhaps TRBD2 (5 bases). The CDR3 has 15 residues. Per germline, CDR1 SGHNT and CDR2 YENEEA. The V end was cut by 6 bases, the J end by 6 bases, with 17 bases between. In nucleotides, the CDR3 is TGTGCCAGCAGTTTGAGGGCGAGCCAATCCGGGGAGCTGTTTTTT. Its translation: CASSLRASQSGELFF. The full variable domain, completed using reference TRBV11-3 and TRBJ2-2, is EAGVVQSPRYKIIEKKQPVAFWCNPISGHNTLYWYLQNLGQGPELLIRYENEEAVDDSQLPKDRFSAERLKGVDSTLKIQPAELGDSAVYLCASSLRASQSGELFFGEGSRLTVL.

The chain has TRBV19 and TRBJ1-1, with D hard to call. Germline V gives CDR1 LNHDA, CDR2 SQIVND (reference sequence). Trimming stripped 8 bases from V and 1 base from J, with 11 bases between. This CDR3 has 13 amino acids. CDR3 DNA sequence: TGTGCCAGTTCCTCTCGGGGGAACACTGAAGCTTTCTTT. Translated: CASSSRGNTEAFF.

Concerning this clone itself: The junction does not match germline at one end; this may be a read error. The genes are TRBV2 and TRBJ2-1; D is undetermined. The CDR3 consists of 10 residues. Germline values: CDR1 SNHLY, CDR2 FYNNEI. The CDR3: CASRTGPTIF. The DNA of the CDR3 is TGTGCCAGCAGGACGGGTCCCACGATCTTC.